Listed below are T cell receptor beta chains from one sample, sequenced in a study of T cell responses to AZD1222 COVID-19 vaccine. Sequenced by immunoSEQ multiplex PCR; TCRdb stores in-frame clones only, minus some. Of tens of thousands of clones in the sample, approximately 88% were seen once. Sequences were derived from peripheral blood, sampled on day 0 of AZD1222 vaccination. All receptors come from an adult in good health. The CDR3 runs from the conserved cysteine through the conserved F or W.

j_call v_call cdr3_aa
TRBJ2-1 TRBV27 CASSLLLAESSYNEQFF
TRBJ2-6 TRBV9 CASSVSGSAGANVLTF
TRBJ1-3 TRBV28 CASISLNTIYF
TRBJ1-3 TRBV19 CASSPTDRGISSSGNTIYF
TRBJ2-7 TRBV5-4 CASSFGSYEQYF
TRBJ1-5 TRBV7-2 CASSLGTGFIGNQPQHF
TRBJ1-5 TRBV13 CASSSSRDSSSNQPQHF
TRBJ2-2 TRBV10-3 CAISRLDPNTGELFF
TRBJ2-2 TRBV29-1 CSVGPGQGSTGELFF
TRBJ1-2 TRBV12-3/TRBV12-4 CASSLEGAGGYTF
TRBJ2-6 TRBV3-1/TRBV3-2 CASSLPRGPGANVLTF
TRBJ1-5 TRBV6-5 CATTVTGTLNQPQHF
TRBJ1-2 TRBV30 CAWSSAGGNYGYTF
TRBJ1-1 TRBV4-1 CASSQDGVGVIAEAFF